The 25 T cell receptor beta chains presented below share a single source sample, sequenced in a study of blood T cell repertoires in COVID-19. Libraries were prepared by immunoSEQ multiplex PCR; TCRdb keeps only in-frame clonotypes and omits some of them. The sample yields a few hundred thousand clones, 90% seen once. Material for sequencing was PBMCs or T cells enriched from blood (not recorded which). These receptors were taken from a man younger than 30 who had recovered from COVID-19.

V and J are TRBV4-1 and TRBJ1-4; no reliable D call. The CDR3 contains 15 residues. In germline, CDR1 is MGHRA, CDR2 YSYEKL. The V and J ends lost 4 bases and 8 bases respectively, with 17 bases between them. The CDR3 here is CASSPPGGMGEKLFF. The CDR3 DNA is TGCGCCAGCAGCCCTCCGGGAGGGATGGGCGAAAAACTGTTTTTT.

The V gene is TRBV19, the J gene TRBJ2-5, with D hard to call. With 5 bases removed from V and 0 bases from J, the gap between germline ends came to 7 bases. In germline, CDR1 is LNHDA, CDR2 SQIVND (reference sequence). This CDR3 spans 13 amino acids. CDR3 protein: CASSGRYQETQYF. The CDR3 DNA follows: TGTGCCAGTAGTGGTCGGTACCAAGAGACCCAGTACTTC.

The CDR3 DNA reads TGTGCCAGCAGACAGAGCCTTACACTGTCCGGGGAGCTGTTTTTT. Translation: CASRQSLTLSGELFF. The gene calls are TRBV3-1 (or the pseudogene TRBV3-2) and TRBJ2-2; D not resolved. CDR3 size: 15 residues. V gave up 6 bases and J gave up 6 bases, with 17 bases separating them. Germline lookup yields CDR1 LGHDT and CDR2 YNNKEL (reference sequence).

This sequence joins TRBV3-1 (or the pseudogene TRBV3-2) and TRBJ2-7; tentatively, D is TRBD1 (6 bases). With 1 base removed from V and 5 bases from J, the gap between germline ends came to 21 bases. This CDR3 has 17 residues. Germline CDR1 LGHDT, CDR2 YNNKEL (reference sequence). For the CDR3, the DNA is TGTGCCAGCAGCCAAGCGCGTATTGGGGGCGCGGCCCACGAGCAGTACTTC. Translated, it gives CASSQARIGGAAHEQYF.

This clone was observed a single time. The V call is TRBV28, the J call TRBJ1-1; D is uncertain. The CDR3 length is 12 residues. Germline-derived CDR1 and CDR2 are MDHEN and SYDVKM. Trimming cost V 2 bases and J 6 bases, with 7 bases left between them. The CDR3 region is CASSLTVAEAFF. The CDR3 coding sequence is TGTGCCAGCAGTTTAACGGTGGCTGAAGCTTTCTTT.

The rearrangement uses TRBV11-3 and TRBJ2-3; possible D gene TRBD2, 6 bases. Trimming took off 5 bases at V and 3 bases at J, with 18 bases between the two ends. The CDR3 sequence is 16 residues long. CDR1 is SGHNT and CDR2 is YENEEA in the germline V gene. In nucleotides, the CDR3 is TGTGCCAGCAGCCCTCGAGACGGGGGTCCGACAGATACGCAGTATTTT. This sequence encodes CASSPRDGGPTDTQYF.

CDR3 sequence (DNA): TGTGCCAGCAGCTGGCTAGCGGGGGTGGACAATGAGCAGTTCTTC. It translates to CASSWLAGVDNEQFF. The chain couples TRBV5-5 to TRBJ2-1; 10 bases match TRBD2. V lost 3 bases to trimming and J lost 5 bases; unmatched junction nucleotides: 5. CDR3 length: 15 amino acids. CDR1 is SGHKS and CDR2 is YYEKEE in the germline V gene (reference sequence). The whole variable domain, filled in from reference TRBV5-5 and TRBJ2-1, reads DAGVTQSPTHLIKTRGQQVTLRCSPISGHKSVSWYQQVLGQGPQFIFQYYEKEERGRGNFPDRFSARQFPNYSSELNVNALLLGDSALYLCASSWLAGVDNEQFFGPGTRLTVL.

Turning to this clone: Within the sample, other DNA sequences also encode this same CDR3. The rearrangement joins TRBV6-5 to TRBJ1-6; TRBD1 matches at 7 bases. There are 14 residues in the CDR3. Germline V gene data show CDR1 as MNHEY and CDR2 as SVGAGI. J gave up 7 bases and V 1 base, and 1 base lay outside the gene matches. This CDR3 reads CASSYLQGNSPLHF. The DNA of the CDR3 is TGTGCCAGCAGTTACTTACAGGGGAATTCACCCCTCCACTTT.

The chain combines TRBV21-1 with TRBJ2-1; TRBD1, the table's D call, was not compared with the DNA. TRBV21-1 is annotated as a pseudogene. The CDR3 loop spans 17 amino acids. The CDR3 coding sequence is TGTGCCAGCAGCAAAGATGCGACAGGGGCCCCTATGGATGAGCAGTTCTTC. Translation gives CASSKDATGAPMDEQFF.

This rearrangement joins TRBV9 to TRBJ1-6, with D maybe TRBD1 (6 bases). This CDR3 is 15 amino acids long. CDR1 is SGDLS and CDR2 is YYNGEE in the germline V gene. The ends were cut back, 4 bases at V and 10 bases at J, with 18 bases in the middle. The CDR3 loop is CASSPGTGMGSPLHF. The CDR3 nucleotides read TGTGCCAGCAGCCCAGGCACAGGGATGGGGTCACCCCTCCACTTT.

The chain carries TRBV9 and TRBJ1-6, with D maybe TRBD1 (6 bases). V was trimmed by 2 bases and J by 9 bases, leaving 15 bases between them. CDR3 length equals 15 residues. From germline, CDR1 is SGDLS and CDR2 YYNGEE. The CDR3 protein is CASSVKGDLGSPLHF. CDR3 bases: TGTGCCAGCAGCGTCAAGGGGGATTTGGGTTCACCCCTCCACTTT.

V and J are TRBV7-2 and TRBJ1-1; the D gene is possibly TRBD1 (6 bases). The CDR3 contains 15 residues. CDR1 and CDR2 (germline): SGHTA, FQGNSA. V shed 2 bases and J shed 0 bases, with 10 bases lying between them. In DNA, the CDR3 is TGTGCCAGCAGCTTATCTGGGACAATGAACACTGAAGCTTTCTTT. Encoded protein: CASSLSGTMNTEAFF.

CDR3 amino acids: CASSLGQANQPQHF. The CDR3 DNA sequence: TGTGCCAGCAGCTTGGGGCAGGCTAATCAGCCCCAGCATTTT. The chain recombines TRBV5-8 with TRBJ1-5; D ambiguous. The germline V gene has CDR1 SGHTS and CDR2 YDEGEE. The CDR3 contains 14 residues. Between the trimmed V and J ends, which lost 0 bases and 4 bases, there was a span of 8 bases.

This sequence joins TRBV19 and TRBJ1-2, with TRBD1 as a possible D gene (5 bases). Trimming pared 5 bases from V and 4 bases from J, leaving 20 bases between. CDR3 length: 16 amino acids. Germline CDR1 is LNHDA and CDR2 is SQIVND (reference sequence). The CDR3 is CASSSPRADGSYGYTF. CDR3 nucleotides: TGTGCCAGTAGTTCTCCCAGGGCGGATGGAAGCTATGGCTACACCTTC.

For the CDR3, the DNA is TGTGCCAGCAATCAGGGCATGAACACTGAAGCTTTCTTT. Its translation: CASNQGMNTEAFF. The rearrangement uses TRBV2 and TRBJ1-1; perhaps TRBD1 as D (5 bases). This CDR3 spans 13 amino acids. Germline V gives CDR1 SNHLY, CDR2 FYNNEI. Trimming took off 7 bases at V and 0 bases at J, with 9 bases between the two ends.

V is TRBV5-1 and J is TRBJ1-1; D gene ambiguous. The CDR3 contains 14 residues. Between the trimmed V and J ends, which lost 0 bases and 4 bases, there was a span of 10 bases. The germline gives CDR1 SGHRS, CDR2 YFSETQ. CDR3 region: CASSLAREGTEAFF. The CDR3, as DNA: TGCGCCAGCAGCTTGGCCCGAGAGGGCACTGAAGCTTTCTTT.

CDR3 protein: CASSQAGEAKEKLFF. CDR3 nucleotide sequence: TGTGCCAGCAGTCAGGCAGGGGAAGCCAAGGAAAAACTGTTTTTT. The genes are TRBV6-5 and TRBJ1-4; weak D call: TRBD1 (6 bases). Germline V lookup: CDR1 MNHEY, CDR2 SVGAGI. The CDR3 contains 15 residues. With 5 bases removed from V and 8 bases from J, the gap between germline ends came to 18 bases.

The rearrangement links TRBV4-1 to TRBJ2-7; D call uncertain. The CDR3 is made up of 13 amino acids. Germline CDR1 reads MGHRA; CDR2 reads YSYEKL. V lost 5 bases and J lost 0, with 8 bases in between. The CDR3 reads CASSYRSSYEQYF. Written as DNA, the CDR3 is TGCGCCAGCAGCTATAGGAGCTCCTACGAGCAGTACTTC.

This clone was picked up a small number of times. The chain couples TRBV7-9 to TRBJ2-7; a weak D match, TRBD2 (5 bases). The V end lost 5 bases, the J end lost 2 bases, and 7 bases lay between the germline ends. CDR3 length: 12 amino acids. CDR1 and CDR2 (germline): SEHNR, FQNEAQ (reference sequence). In DNA, the CDR3 is TGTGCCAGCAGCACCGGGACCTACGAGCAGTACTTC. Translated, it gives CASSTGTYEQYF.

V usage is TRBV12-3 or TRBV12-4 and J usage is TRBJ1-1; possible D gene TRBD1, 6 bases. The CDR3 length is 13 residues. Between the trimmed V and J ends, which lost 1 base and 8 bases, there was a span of 11 bases. The CDR3 loop is CASSLVEQGEAFF. DNA for the CDR3: TGTGCCAGCAGTTTAGTTGAACAGGGAGAAGCTTTCTTT.

The V and J genes are TRBV15 and TRBJ1-1; D possibly corresponds to TRBD1 (5 bases). There are 15 residues in the CDR3. The V end lost 7 bases, the J end lost 6 bases, and 21 bases lay between the germline ends. The germline V gene encodes CDR1 LNHNV and CDR2 YYDKDF (reference sequence). The CDR3 sequence: CATTLAGGVSAEAFF. The CDR3 region has the DNA TGTGCCACCACCCTAGCCGGGGGGGTGAGCGCTGAAGCTTTCTTT.

This clone has only one observation. The V and J genes are TRBV19 and TRBJ1-5; TRBD1 aligns across 9 bases. Germline assignment: CDR1 LNHDA and CDR2 SQIVND (reference sequence). Unmatched junction bases numbered 6, after V lost 5 bases and J lost 4 bases. CDR3 length: 15 amino acids. As DNA, the CDR3 is TGTGCCAGTAGTGGGGGACAGGGATGGAATCAGCCCCAGCATTTT. Its translation: CASSGGQGWNQPQHF.

The V gene is TRBV18, the J gene TRBJ2-7; D is unclear. The CDR3 is 15 amino acids. V was trimmed by 6 bases and J by 2 bases, leaving 17 bases between them. The germline V gene encodes CDR1 KGHSH and CDR2 LQKENI. CDR3 in amino acids: CASSPVESTAYEQYF. In nucleotides, the CDR3 is TGTGCCAGCTCCCCCGTGGAGTCCACTGCCTACGAGCAGTACTTC.

This chain uses TRBV7-8 with TRBJ1-5; perhaps TRBD1 as D (5 bases). V gave up 5 bases and J gave up 11 bases, with 13 bases separating them. This CDR3 has 12 amino acids. Germline CDR1 reads SGHVS; CDR2 reads FQNEAQ. Written as DNA, the CDR3 is TGTGCCAGCAGCCCACGGGGGGGGACCCAGCATTTT. Protein sequence: CASSPRGGTQHF. The whole variable domain, remainder taken from reference TRBV7-8 and TRBJ1-5, is GAGVSQSPRYKVAKRGQDVALRCDPISGHVSLFWYQQALGQGPEFLTYFQNEAQLDKSGLPSDRFFAERPEGSVSTLKIQRTQQEDSAVYLCASSPRGGTQHFGDGTRLSIL.

This chain uses TRBV7-6 with TRBJ2-7; unclear D gene. From germline, CDR1 is SGHVS and CDR2 FNYEAQ. V shed 2 bases and J shed 3 bases, with 11 bases lying between them. This CDR3 has 14 amino acids. CDR3 in amino acids: CASSLSGPNYEQYF. For the CDR3, the DNA is TGTGCCAGCAGCTTAAGTGGGCCGAACTACGAGCAGTACTTC.